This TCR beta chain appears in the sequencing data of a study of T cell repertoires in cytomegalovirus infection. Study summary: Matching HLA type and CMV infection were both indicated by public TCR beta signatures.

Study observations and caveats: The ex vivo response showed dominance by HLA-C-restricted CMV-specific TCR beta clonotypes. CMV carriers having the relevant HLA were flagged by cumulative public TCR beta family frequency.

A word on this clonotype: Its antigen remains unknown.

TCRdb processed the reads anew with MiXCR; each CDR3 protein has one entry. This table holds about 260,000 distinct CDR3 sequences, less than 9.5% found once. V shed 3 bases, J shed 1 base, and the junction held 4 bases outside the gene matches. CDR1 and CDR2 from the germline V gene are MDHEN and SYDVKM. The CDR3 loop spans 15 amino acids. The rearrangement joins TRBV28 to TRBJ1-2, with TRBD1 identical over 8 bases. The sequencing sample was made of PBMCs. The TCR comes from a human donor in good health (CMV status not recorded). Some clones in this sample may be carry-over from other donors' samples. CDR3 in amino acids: CASSLTGALNYGYTF. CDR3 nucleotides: TGTGCCAGCAGTTTGACAGGGGCCCTTAACTATGGCTACACCTTC.